The 29 T cell receptor beta chains below come from one sample, sequenced in a study of blood T cell dynamics during melanoma immunotherapy. Time point of the sample: week 3, after first cycle of checkpoint inhibitor. TCRdb's copy holds only in-frame clones and misses some; the assay was immunoSEQ multiplex PCR. Of around 13,000 clones listed, under 95% are singletons. Specimen: effector memory CD8+ T cells from blood, collected from a patient treated with checkpoint blockade. Every receptor here comes from a human donor with melanoma.

Of note for this clone: One junction end does not reproduce the germline sequence, and a read error may be involved. The chain combines TRBV13 with TRBJ1-1; D gene unclear. CDR1 is PRHDT, CDR2 FYEKMQ, per germline (reference sequence). This CDR3 region has 14 residues. The CDR3 nucleotides are TGTGCCAGCAGCATAGGACGGATGAACACTGAAGCTTTCTTT. Translation: CASSIGRMNTEAFF. The whole variable domain, filled in from reference TRBV13 and TRBJ1-1, reads AAGVIQSPRHLIKEKRETATLKCYPIPRHDTVYWYQQGPGQDPQFLISFYEKMQSDKGSIPDRFSAQQFSDYHSELNMSSLELGDSALYFCASSIGRMNTEAFFGQGTRLTVV.

The chain is built from TRBV6-1 and TRBJ2-1; no firm D call. V was cut by 1 base and J by 1 base, with 8 bases left in between. The germline V gene encodes CDR1 MNHNS and CDR2 SASEGT. The CDR3 is made up of 15 amino acids. The DNA of the CDR3 is TGTGCCAGCAGTGAAGGTACGGATTCCTACAATGAGCAGTTCTTC. As protein: CASSEGTDSYNEQFF.

The rearrangement links TRBV19 to TRBJ1-2; D uncertain. CDR1 is LNHDA and CDR2 is SQIVND in the germline V gene (reference sequence). The germline V and J ends were trimmed by 6 bases and 0 bases, with 11 bases remaining between them. The CDR3 is 14 residues long. CDR3 residues: CASREPGANYGYTF. CDR3 coding DNA: TGTGCCAGTAGGGAACCGGGAGCTAACTATGGCTACACCTTC.

The J gene is TRBJ1-5, the V gene TRBV11-3; 8 bases align to TRBD1. J gave up 4 bases and V 1 base, and 9 bases lay outside the gene matches. Germline V gene lookup returns CDR1 SGHNT and CDR2 YENEEA. CDR3 size: 17 residues. This CDR3 reads CASSLAGWTGWNQPQHF. Written as DNA, the CDR3 is TGTGCCAGCAGCTTAGCGGGTTGGACAGGGTGGAATCAGCCCCAGCATTTT.

The rearrangement links TRBV9 to TRBJ2-7; 7 bases are shared with TRBD2. Germline V lookup: CDR1 SGDLS, CDR2 YYNGEE. V trimming: 0 bases; J trimming: 1 base; junction bases outside the gene matches: 4. This CDR3 region has 15 residues. The CDR3 sequence is CASSVVASGSYEQYF. CDR3 nucleotides: TGTGCCAGCAGCGTAGTAGCTAGCGGATCCTACGAGCAGTACTTC.

The rearrangement links TRBV9 to TRBJ1-1; D uncertain. The V gene's germline CDR1 is SGDLS and CDR2 YYNGEE. The CDR3 runs 15 residues. The V end lost 4 bases, the J end lost 0 bases, and 13 bases lay between the germline ends. The CDR3 is CASSPQTGMNTEAFF. The CDR3 DNA is TGTGCCAGCAGCCCCCAGACGGGGATGAACACTGAAGCTTTCTTT.

Here the CDR3 reads CASGYPPGAGGYTF. Here the CDR3 DNA reads TGTGCTAGTGGTTATCCTCCGGGGGCGGGAGGCTACACCTTC. This chain links TRBV12-5 with TRBJ1-2, with D possibly matching TRBD1 (6 bases). V was pared by 4 bases and J by 8 bases, with 17 bases between. CDR3 length: 14 residues. Germline V gives CDR1 LGHNT, CDR2 FRNRAP.

The J gene is TRBJ2-2, the V gene TRBV28; D is ambiguous. The germline V and J ends were trimmed by 2 bases and 7 bases, with 11 bases remaining between them. The CDR3 extends over 14 amino acids. Germline CDR1 is MDHEN and CDR2 is SYDVKM. The CDR3 sequence: CASSLLPVDGELFF. CDR3 nucleotides: TGTGCCAGCAGTTTACTACCGGTTGACGGGGAGCTGTTTTTT.

V gene TRBV6-1 combines with J gene TRBJ2-1; tentatively, D is TRBD1 or TRBD2 (5 bases each). This CDR3 is built from 13 residues. Trimming pared 5 bases from V and 4 bases from J, leaving 9 bases between. Germline values: CDR1 MNHNS, CDR2 SASEGT. The CDR3 DNA follows: TGTGCCAGCAGTTGGGGGTTGTACAATGAGCAGTTCTTC. It yields the protein CASSWGLYNEQFF.

This sequence joins TRBV14 and TRBJ2-1; TRBD2 might be the D (5 bases). The germline V and J ends were trimmed by 1 base and 8 bases, with 9 bases remaining between them. The CDR3 sequence is 13 residues long. Germline V gene data show CDR1 as SGHDN and CDR2 as FVKESK. The CDR3 here is CASSQGSGYEQFF. The CDR3 DNA is TGTGCCAGCAGCCAAGGGTCGGGGTATGAGCAGTTCTTC.

The chain recombines TRBV2 with TRBJ2-7; 8 bases map to TRBD1. Trimming took 11 bases from V and 7 from J; bases not matched to a gene: 13. Germline CDR1 and CDR2: SNHLY and FYNNEI. This CDR3 is built from 13 residues. CDR3 loop: CAEGPGQAFEQYF. CDR3 bases: TGTGCCGAGGGCCCGGGACAGGCGTTTGAGCAGTACTTC.

This chain uses TRBV7-9 with TRBJ2-5; 9 nucleotides align to TRBD2. The germline V gene has CDR1 SEHNR and CDR2 FQNEAQ (reference sequence). The CDR3 is made up of 16 amino acids. The junction had 5 bases not matched to a gene; V was cut back by 1 base and J by 2 bases. This CDR3 is CASSLGAGGKQETQYF. For the CDR3, the DNA is TGTGCCAGCAGCTTAGGAGCGGGAGGTAAACAAGAGACCCAGTACTTC.

The chain employs TRBV28 and TRBJ2-7; TRBD1 matches at 7 bases. Germline CDR1 reads MDHEN; CDR2 reads SYDVKM. The V segment lost 3 bases and the J segment 0 bases; nucleotides outside the gene matches: 5. CDR3 size: 15 residues. The CDR3, as DNA: TGTGCCAGCAGTTTTAGGGGACAGACCTCCTACGAGCAGTACTTC. Translated: CASSFRGQTSYEQYF. Full variable domain (outside the CDR3, taken from reference TRBV28 and TRBJ2-7): DVKVTQSSRYLVKRTGEKVFLECVQDMDHENMFWYRQDPGLGLRLIYFSYDVKMKEKGDIPEGYSVSREKKERFSLILESASTNQTSMYLCASSFRGQTSYEQYFGPGTRLTVT.

This rearrangement joins TRBV7-9 to TRBJ2-2, with 8 bases aligning to TRBD2. The trim removed 3 bases at V and 5 bases at J, leaving 8 bases unmatched. CDR3 size: 16 residues. Germline CDR1 SEHNR, CDR2 FQNEAQ (reference sequence). CDR3 DNA: TGTGCCAGCAGCTTTCCCGGGACTAGTCTAACCGGGGAGCTGTTTTTT. It yields the protein CASSFPGTSLTGELFF.

This chain connects TRBV6-5 to TRBJ2-7; D uncertain. CDR3 length: 13 residues. The ends were cut back, 0 bases at V and 3 bases at J, with 6 bases in the middle. CDR1 and CDR2 from the germline V gene are MNHEY and SVGAGI. CDR3 sequence reads: CASSYSGVYEQYF. The CDR3 DNA reads TGTGCCAGCAGTTACTCAGGCGTCTACGAGCAGTACTTC.

The chain is built from TRBV27 and TRBJ1-1; 7 bases agree with TRBD1. The V gene's germline CDR1 is MNHEY and CDR2 SMNVEV (reference sequence). The CDR3 is made up of 17 amino acids. V trimming: 6 bases; J trimming: 3 bases; junction bases outside the gene matches: 16. The CDR3 region is CASRHLFPQGKYTEAFF. CDR3 in DNA: TGTGCCAGCAGACATCTTTTCCCACAGGGGAAGTACACTGAAGCTTTCTTT.

V and J are TRBV28 and TRBJ2-3; D might be TRBD2 (6 bases). Germline V lookup: CDR1 MDHEN, CDR2 SYDVKM. This CDR3 is built from 14 residues. Trimming left V 5 bases short and J 8 bases short, with 17 bases between. Written as DNA, the CDR3 is TGTGCCAGCAGTCGCAAGGAGGGTATCGGTACGCAGTATTTT. This encodes CASSRKEGIGTQYF.

This clone was recorded only once. The chain combines TRBV19 with TRBJ1-1; D not certain. The CDR3 is 12 residues long. The V gene lost 10 bases and the J gene lost 7 bases, with 16 bases spanning the gap. CDR1 is LNHDA and CDR2 is SQIVND in the germline V gene (reference sequence). The CDR3 DNA is TGTGCCACGACTATTGGATCTGGTGAAGCTTTCTTT. This encodes CATTIGSGEAFF.

The chain recombines TRBV15 with TRBJ2-1; the D gene is possibly TRBD2 (6 bases). Trimming shortened V by 0 bases and J by 3 bases, and 9 bases separated the two germline ends. The CDR3 contains 15 residues. Per germline, CDR1 LNHNV and CDR2 YYDKDF (reference sequence). CDR3 DNA: TGTGCCACCAGCAGAGAGGCCGGGGGCTACAATGAGCAGTTCTTC. This sequence encodes CATSREAGGYNEQFF.

The V gene is TRBV9, the J gene TRBJ2-2; perhaps TRBD1 as D (6 bases). This CDR3 region has 18 residues. The V gene lost 3 bases and the J gene lost 2 bases, with 20 bases spanning the gap. Germline CDR1 reads SGDLS; CDR2 reads YYNGEE. The CDR3: CASSGESGAVVNTGELFF. DNA for the CDR3: TGTGCCAGCAGCGGAGAGTCAGGGGCGGTTGTTAACACCGGGGAGCTGTTTTTT.

The J gene is TRBJ1-1, the V gene TRBV19, with a weak D call TRBD1 (6 bases). Germline loops: CDR1 LNHDA, CDR2 SQIVND (reference sequence). The CDR3 contains 16 residues. The V gene lost 3 bases and the J gene lost 1 base, with 15 bases spanning the gap. The CDR3: CASSIRADSTNTEAFF. CDR3 bases: TGTGCCAGTAGTATTCGAGCGGACAGTACGAACACTGAAGCTTTCTTT.

In DNA form, the CDR3 reads TGTGCCAGCAGTTCAGCCAGCGGACAAGGAAAGTATGAGCAGTTCTTC. It yields the protein CASSSASGQGKYEQFF. The rearrangement uses TRBV7-9 and TRBJ2-1; either TRBD1 or TRBD2 may fit D (5 bases each). Trimming took off 6 bases at V and 8 bases at J, with 23 bases between the two ends. The germline V gene encodes CDR1 SEHNR and CDR2 FQNEAQ (reference sequence). CDR3 length equals 16 residues.

The CDR3 DNA reads TGCGCCAGCAGCCAAGATGGAAGCGGGAGCTACAATGAGCAGTTCTTC. It encodes CASSQDGSGSYNEQFF. The rearrangement joins TRBV4-3 to TRBJ2-1; 8 bases agree with TRBD2. The CDR3 is 16 amino acids. J gave up 3 bases and V 0 bases, and 4 bases lay outside the gene matches. Germline V gene data show CDR1 as LGHNA and CDR2 as YSLEER.

CDR3 region: CASSAGRGYTF. CDR3 DNA sequence: TGTGCCAGCAGCGCGGGAAGAGGCTACACCTTC. The gene calls are TRBV9 and TRBJ1-2; D unclear. V was cut by 3 bases and J by 8 bases, with 8 bases left in between. This CDR3 is 11 amino acids long. Germline lookup yields CDR1 SGDLS and CDR2 YYNGEE.

This chain links TRBV27 with TRBJ2-7; D remains unclear. Trimming removed 0 bases at V and 5 bases at J, with 14 bases between. The V gene's germline CDR1 is MNHEY and CDR2 SMNVEV (reference sequence). This CDR3 comprises 15 residues. The CDR3 nucleotides read TGTGCCAGCAGTTTATCGGCAGAGACTTACCACGAGCAGTACTTC. It yields the protein CASSLSAETYHEQYF.

The chain is built from TRBV7-4 and TRBJ2-2, with a possible D match to TRBD1 (6 bases). The V gene lost 11 bases and the J gene lost 0 bases, with 13 bases spanning the gap. Germline V gives CDR1 SGHVT, CDR2 SQSDAQ. This CDR3 comprises 14 residues. CDR3: CAGWGTPNTGELFF. CDR3 nucleotide sequence: TGTGCCGGTTGGGGGACACCGAACACCGGGGAGCTGTTTTTT.

This clone was seen a few times. The chain uses TRBV19 and TRBJ2-7; TRBD2 is a possible D gene (6 bases). V was cut by 6 bases and J by 4 bases, with 13 bases left in between. The CDR3 has 13 residues. CDR1 and CDR2 (germline): LNHDA, SQIVND (reference sequence). The CDR3 protein is CASRDTGVYEQYF. As DNA, the CDR3 is TGTGCCAGTAGGGACACGGGGGTTTACGAGCAGTACTTC.

This rearrangement joins TRBV21-1 to TRBJ2-3; TRBD2 was called by the table and not checked on the DNA. TRBV21-1 is a pseudogene segment. This CDR3 region has 15 residues. The CDR3 DNA sequence: TGTGCCAGCAGCGGGGGGGCAGAGCGGGGAGATACGCAGTATTTT. Its protein product is CASSGGAERGDTQYF.

V gene TRBV10-3 combines with J gene TRBJ1-2; possibly TRBD1 for D (5 bases). The CDR3 runs 14 residues. V was shortened by 4 bases and J by 5 bases, with 14 bases between the two germline ends. CDR1 ENHRY and CDR2 SYGVKD come from the germline V gene. In DNA, the CDR3 is TGTGCCATCAGTGTGGCCCAGGGCGGATATGGCTACACCTTC. Translated, it gives CAISVAQGGYGYTF.